This TCR beta chain emerged from a study of T-cell reconstitution after alpha-beta-depleted transplantation in children. Findings and caveats of the study: Expanded graft clones numbering several hundred reportedly gave rise to alpha-beta T cells about two months after transplant. Newly generated T cells supplied most T-cell counts and diversity one year post-transplant.

This clonotype was recorded many times. The antigen is undetermined. V was clipped by 1 base and J by 1 base; unmatched bases: 3. Germline CDR1 is LNHNV and CDR2 is YYDKDF (reference sequence). The CDR3 sequence is 15 residues long. Molecular barcoding with unique molecular identifiers was used for the TCRbeta library. TCRdb ran MiXCR on the PCR reads and lists one entry per CDR3 protein. The profile shows under 300,000 distinct CDR3 sequences, about 9.9% of them singletons. This sample comprised peripheral blood, obtained 180 days after TCRalphabeta/CD19-depleted stem cell transplant. The gene calls are TRBV15 and TRBJ2-5; 7 bases align to TRBD2. This TCR derives from a male patient aged 2-15 years who had a stem cell transplant for chronic granulomatous disease, so the T cells may come from the graft donor. Here the CDR3 DNA reads TGTGCCACCAGCAGAGCACTAGCGCTCCAAGAGACCCAGTACTTC. It translates to CATSRALALQETQYF.